This T cell receptor beta chain was identified in a study of blood T cell repertoires in COVID-19. Study as a whole: Specimens from acute and convalescent COVID-19 originated in the United States, Italy and Spain.

This table comes from immunoSEQ multiplex PCR, and its TCRdb copy is limited to in-frame clones, with some not included. The data hold about 390,000 clones, with 87% observed a single time. The sample taken for sequencing was peripheral blood. The receptor was isolated from a woman in her sixties with COVID-19, enrolled during active disease.

CDR3 DNA sequence: TGTGCCAGCAGTTTTTCAGGGCACAATTCACCCCTCCACTTT. Translation: CASSFSGHNSPLHF. This sequence joins TRBV6-5 and TRBJ1-6, with a weak D call TRBD1 (5 bases). V lost 4 bases to trimming and J lost 7 bases, with 11 bases between them. The germline V gene encodes CDR1 MNHEY and CDR2 SVGAGI. CDR3 length: 14 residues.